Each of the 4 T cell receptor beta chains below was sequenced from the same sample in a study of graft-versus-host responses after intestinal transplantation. Generated by immunoSEQ multiplex PCR, the TCRdb table keeps only in-frame clones and is missing some. Of around 90,000 clones listed, about 93% are singletons. These receptors' antigens are unknown. Sequencing was performed on unstimulated CD8+ T cells sorted from spleen or lymph node cells, taken before transplant. The receptors stem from a human donor who was the organ donor for an intestinal transplant.

The chain links TRBV27 to TRBJ2-1; perhaps TRBD1 as D (6 bases). Trimming stripped 7 bases from V and 10 bases from J, with 11 bases between. Germline V CDR1 and CDR2: MNHEY, SMNVEV (reference sequence). The CDR3 length is 11 residues. The CDR3 here is CASTQGQEQFF. Here the CDR3 DNA reads TGTGCCAGCACGCAGGGGCAGGAGCAGTTCTTC.

The chain combines TRBV6-4 with TRBJ2-3; 10 nucleotides align to TRBD1. Germline CDR1 reads MRHNA; CDR2 reads SNTAGT. V lost 2 bases and J lost 1; bases outside the gene matches: 0. There are 15 residues in the CDR3. CDR3: CASSDGTGGTDTQYF. The CDR3 nucleotides read TGTGCCAGCAGTGACGGGACAGGGGGCACAGATACGCAGTATTTT.

This chain links TRBV25-1 with TRBJ1-3; D is unresolved. Germline-derived CDR1 and CDR2 are MGHDK and SYGVNS. The CDR3 is made up of 14 amino acids. Trimming took 6 bases from V and 2 from J, leaving 11 bases between them. For the CDR3, the DNA is TGTGCCAGCAGCCCCTACGGTGCTGGAAACACCATATATTTT. This encodes CASSPYGAGNTIYF.

The rearrangement links TRBV27 to TRBJ2-7, with TRBD2 as a possible D gene (5 bases). The V end lost 6 bases, the J end lost 2 bases, and 11 bases lay between the germline ends. The germline V gene encodes CDR1 MNHEY and CDR2 SMNVEV (reference sequence). CDR3 length: 13 amino acids. As DNA, the CDR3 is TGTGCCAGCAGGACCGGGAATACCTACGAGCAGTACTTC. Protein sequence: CASRTGNTYEQYF.